This T cell receptor (beta chain) was captured by sequencing in a study of Tregs in tolerant kidney transplant recipients. Regarding the study as a whole: Expanding Tregs on activated donor B cells appeared to best identify donor-specific TCRbeta clones. The small number of patients limits these findings pending further validation.

Details on this clone: Its antigen is still unknown.

The table came from immunoSEQ multiplex PCR; TCRdb's copy has only in-frame clones and leaves some out. The sample carries about 120,000 clones, around 94% recorded once. Thawed PBMCs were FACS-sorted into unstimulated CD4+CD25+CD127- regulatory T cells, CD4+CD25- non-regulatory cells, CD4 and CD8 cells. V lost 2 bases, J lost 2 bases, and 9 bases stayed unmatched. The CDR3 length is 16 residues. From germline, CDR1 is MNHNY and CDR2 SVGAGI (reference sequence). The TCR was taken from a human donor in good health. The chain couples TRBV6-6 to TRBJ2-7; TRBD1 agrees at 7 bases. The sample consisted of CD4+ T cells from blood. The CDR3 nucleotides read TGTGCCAGCAGTTACCGAGCAGGGGGTTGGACCTACGAGCAGTACTTC. This encodes CASSYRAGGWTYEQYF.